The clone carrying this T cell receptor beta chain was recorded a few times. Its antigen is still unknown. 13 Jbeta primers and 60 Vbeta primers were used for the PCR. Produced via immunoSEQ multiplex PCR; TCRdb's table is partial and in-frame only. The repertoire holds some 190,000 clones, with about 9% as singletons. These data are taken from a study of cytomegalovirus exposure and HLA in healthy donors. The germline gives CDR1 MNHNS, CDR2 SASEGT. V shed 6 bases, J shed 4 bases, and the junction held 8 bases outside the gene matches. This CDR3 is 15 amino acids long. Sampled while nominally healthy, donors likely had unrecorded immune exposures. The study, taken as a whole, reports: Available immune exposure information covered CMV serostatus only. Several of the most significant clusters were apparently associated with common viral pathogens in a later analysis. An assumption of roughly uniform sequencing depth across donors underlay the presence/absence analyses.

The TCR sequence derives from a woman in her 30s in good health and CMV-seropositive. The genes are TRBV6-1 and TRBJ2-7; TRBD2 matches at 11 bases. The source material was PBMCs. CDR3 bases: TGTGCCAGCAGAAGAACTAGCGGGAGATCGTACGAGCAGTACTTC. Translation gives CASRRTSGRSYEQYF.